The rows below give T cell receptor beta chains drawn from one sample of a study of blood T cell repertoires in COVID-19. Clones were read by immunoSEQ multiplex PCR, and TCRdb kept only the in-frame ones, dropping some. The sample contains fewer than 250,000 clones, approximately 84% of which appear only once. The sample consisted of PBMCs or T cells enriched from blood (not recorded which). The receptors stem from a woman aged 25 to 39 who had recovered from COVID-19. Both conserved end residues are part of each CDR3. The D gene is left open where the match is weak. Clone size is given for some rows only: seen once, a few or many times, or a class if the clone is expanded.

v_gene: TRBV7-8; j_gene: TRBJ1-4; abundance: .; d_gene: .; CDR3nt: TGTGCCAGCAGCTTAGCATGGAGGAAACGGGAACATGAAAAACTGTTTTTT; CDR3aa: CASSLAWRKREHEKLFF
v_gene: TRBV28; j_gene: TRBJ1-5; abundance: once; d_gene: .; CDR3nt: TGTGCCAGCACAGCAGGGAAGGGCCAGCCCCAGCATTTT; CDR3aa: CASTAGKGQPQHF
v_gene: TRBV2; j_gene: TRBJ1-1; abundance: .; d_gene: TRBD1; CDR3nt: TGTGCCAGCAGGAGACAGGGTCCTGAAGCTTTCTTT; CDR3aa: CASRRQGPEAFF
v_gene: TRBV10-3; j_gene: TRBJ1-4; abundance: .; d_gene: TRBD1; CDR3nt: TGTGCCATCAGACAGGACAGGTGGGATGAAAAACTGTTTTTT; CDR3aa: CAIRQDRWDEKLFF
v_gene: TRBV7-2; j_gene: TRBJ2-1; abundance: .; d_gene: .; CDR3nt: TGTGCCAGCAGCTTACTTAGAGTGTGGTACAATGAGCAGTTCTTC; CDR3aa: CASSLLRVWYNEQFF
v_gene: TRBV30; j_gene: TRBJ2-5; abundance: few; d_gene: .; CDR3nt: TGTGCCTGGAATCGGGGATCTGGAGAGACCCAGTACTTC; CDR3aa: CAWNRGSGETQYF
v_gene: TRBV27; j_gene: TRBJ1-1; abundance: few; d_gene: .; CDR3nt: TGTGCCAGCAGTCCCGGGGAGCTGCACACTGAAGCTTTCTTT; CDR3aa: CASSPGELHTEAFF
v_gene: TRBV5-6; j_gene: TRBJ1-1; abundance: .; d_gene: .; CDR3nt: TGTGCCAGCAGCCCGCGGGACGGCCCCACTGAAGCTTTCTTT; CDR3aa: CASSPRDGPTEAFF
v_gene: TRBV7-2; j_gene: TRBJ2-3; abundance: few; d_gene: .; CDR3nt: TGTGCCAGCAGCTTACAGCCGACTAGTGCCGATACGCAGTATTTT; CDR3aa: CASSLQPTSADTQYF
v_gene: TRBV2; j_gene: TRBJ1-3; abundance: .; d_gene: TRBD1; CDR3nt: TGTGCCAGCAGTGTGCGTTCCTGGACAGGGGAGTGGACTGGAAACACCATATATTTT; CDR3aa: CASSVRSWTGEWTGNTIYF
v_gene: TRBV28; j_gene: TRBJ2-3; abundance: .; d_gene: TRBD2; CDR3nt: TGTGCCAGCAGTTCCCCCGGACTAGCGGGGACAGATACGCAGTATTTT; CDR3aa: CASSSPGLAGTDTQYF
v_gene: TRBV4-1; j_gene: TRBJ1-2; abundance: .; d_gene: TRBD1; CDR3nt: TGCGCCAGCAGCCACCGACAGGGGGCGTTGCCCTATGGCTACACCTTC; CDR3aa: CASSHRQGALPYGYTF
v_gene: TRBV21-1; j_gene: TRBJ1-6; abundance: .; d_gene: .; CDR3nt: TGTGCCAGCGACTCGGAGCAGGGCCAGTCACCCCTCCACTTT; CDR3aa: CASDSEQGQSPLHF
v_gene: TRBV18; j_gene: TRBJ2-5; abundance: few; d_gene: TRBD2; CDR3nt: TGTGCCAGCTCACCACCCCGGAGGGAGGGTCGGCAAGAGACCCAGTACTTC; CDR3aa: CASSPPRREGRQETQYF
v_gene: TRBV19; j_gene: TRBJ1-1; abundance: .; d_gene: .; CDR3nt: TGTGCCAGTAGTATAGATCCTAGACGAAGCATGAACACTGAAGCTTTCTTT; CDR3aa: CASSIDPRRSMNTEAFF
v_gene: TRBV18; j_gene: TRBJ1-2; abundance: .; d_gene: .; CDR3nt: TGTGCCAGCTCACCGGACAGCGCCTATGGCTACACCTTC; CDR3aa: CASSPDSAYGYTF
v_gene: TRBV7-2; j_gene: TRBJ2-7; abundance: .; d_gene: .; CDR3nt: TGTGCCAGCAGCTTGTCTGATAGCTCCTACGAGCAGTACTTC; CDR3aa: CASSLSDSSYEQYF
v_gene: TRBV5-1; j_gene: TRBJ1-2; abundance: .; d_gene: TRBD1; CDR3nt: TGCGCCAGCAGCACCCGACAGGGACTTAACTATGGCTACACCTTC; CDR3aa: CASSTRQGLNYGYTF
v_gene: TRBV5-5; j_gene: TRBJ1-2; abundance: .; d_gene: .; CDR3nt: TGTGCCAGCAGCTTCGGACATACGACGCTTCCAAACTATGGCTACACCTTC; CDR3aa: CASSFGHTTLPNYGYTF
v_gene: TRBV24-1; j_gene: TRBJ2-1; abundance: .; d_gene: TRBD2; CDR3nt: TGTGCCACCAACTCGGGGGGGCCGTCCTACAATGAGCAGTTCTTC; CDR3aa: CATNSGGPSYNEQFF
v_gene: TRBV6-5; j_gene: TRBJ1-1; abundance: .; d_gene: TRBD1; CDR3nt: TGTGCCAGCAGTTACCCCGGGACAGGACCTTCTGAAGCTTTCTTT; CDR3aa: CASSYPGTGPSEAFF
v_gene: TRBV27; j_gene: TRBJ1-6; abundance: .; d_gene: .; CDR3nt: TGTGCCAGCAGTGCATCACCCTCCCGGTCACCCCTCCACTTT; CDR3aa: CASSASPSRSPLHF
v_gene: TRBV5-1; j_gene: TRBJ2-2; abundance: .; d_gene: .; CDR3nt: TGCGCCAGCAGCGAATCAACGGGTAACACCGGGGAGCTGTTTTTT; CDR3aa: CASSESTGNTGELFF
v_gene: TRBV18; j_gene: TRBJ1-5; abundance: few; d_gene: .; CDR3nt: TGTGCCAGCTCACCACAACGGGTGGGTCAGCCCCAGCATTTT; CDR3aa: CASSPQRVGQPQHF
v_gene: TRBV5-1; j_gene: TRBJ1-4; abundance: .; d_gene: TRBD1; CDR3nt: TGCGCCAGCAGCTTGGTAGGGGGCAATGAAAAACTGTTTTTT; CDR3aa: CASSLVGGNEKLFF
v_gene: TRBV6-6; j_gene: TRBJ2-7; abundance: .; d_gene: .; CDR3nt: TGTGCCATCGGAGTCTACGAGCAGTACTTC; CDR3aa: CAIGVYEQYF
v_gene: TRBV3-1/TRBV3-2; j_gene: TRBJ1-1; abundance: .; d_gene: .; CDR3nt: TGTGCCAGCAGCCAAGCCAGGGACACTGAAGCTTTCTTT; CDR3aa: CASSQARDTEAFF